This T cell receptor (beta chain) was identified in a study of T cell repertoires in cytomegalovirus infection (dated by TCRdb to between 2017 and 2020). Regarding the complete study: Peptide stimulations targeted recently identified HLA-C-restricted CMV epitopes, whose presentation resists viral immunomodulation, together with well-studied HLA-B-restricted epitopes. The HLA type of each donor mattered for the analysis, because public TCR beta signatures pointed to carriage of CMV infection along with the matching HLA type. Beyond this particular receptor, the publication reports: Cumulative frequency of public TCR beta family members discriminated carriers of CMV infection plus the relevant HLA type in this cohort and an independent roughly 330-donor cohort. In the ex vivo response, HLA-C-restricted CMV-specific TCR beta clonotypes were dominant, and in two of eight donors the single most frequent clonotype came from this HLA-C-restricted group.

Explained via the paper, the treatment or condition label denotes: in vitro stimulation with specific CMV peptide epitopes to enrich CMV-specific T cells. V is reduced by 6 bases and J by 7 bases, leaving a spacing of 16 bases between them. The CDR3 starts with the cysteine, ends with the phenylalanine, and has 14 residues. Just the 42-base CDR3 DNA is kept, in frame starting at base 1. Reads for this sample came from an Illumina HiSeq 1500. TCRdb handled the public reads itself, with Q25 trimming in fastp and clone calling in MiXCR, and kept productive beta chains. Identical CDR3 protein sequences are pooled into one entry, listed with their most common genes and DNA. The sample profile shows approximately 76,000 distinct CDR3 sequences; more than 20% of them were found once. 50% of the sample is in the top ten clones. This clonotype was picked up many times. Its antigen specificity is not known. Base qualities are not provided; no much larger clone lies one nucleotide away.

The receptor's source is a human donor in good health (CMV status not recorded). Some clones in this sample may be carry-over from other donors' samples. The rearrangement joined TRBV12-3 or TRBV12-4 to TRBJ2-1; the D element might be TRBD1 or TRBD2, as each aligns at 5 bases. Specimen: CD8+ T cells from cultured PBMCs, collected from culture after CMV antigen stimulation. The DNA reads TGTGCCAGCAGCATCCACGAGGGGTTTAATGAGCAGTTCTTC. Translated, it gives CASSIHEGFNEQFF.